This T cell receptor (beta chain) appears in the sequencing data of a study of control samples from healthy donors and cancer patients. This CDR3 is built from 17 residues. Germline V gives CDR1 LNHDA, CDR2 SQIVND (reference sequence). The V end lost 3 bases, the J end lost 4 bases, and 19 bases lay between the germline ends. Measured with immunoSEQ multiplex PCR; TCRdb has only the in-frame clones, and not every one. The table shows fewer than 200,000 clones, with 90% occurring only once. The sequence was collected from a woman aged 45-60 years in good health. Material: blood. The chain recombines TRBV19 with TRBJ1-5, with a tentative D call TRBD1 (6 bases). This CDR3 is CASSMGFRGSGNQPQHF. Here the CDR3 DNA reads TGTGCCAGTAGTATGGGCTTCAGGGGTAGTGGGAATCAGCCCCAGCATTTT.